Listed here are 13 T cell receptor beta chains from one sample, sequenced in a study of T cell repertoires in cytomegalovirus infection. In TCRdb, the reads were re-called with MiXCR into one record per CDR3 protein. The sample lists 800,000 to 950,000 distinct CDR3 sequences; over 25% were seen once. Their recognized antigens are unknown. Sequenced here: cultured CD8+ T cells from PBMCs, sampled from culture after CMV antigen stimulation. The receptors were sampled from a human donor in good health (CMV status not recorded). Some clones in this sample may be carry-over from other donors' samples.

The table lists this clonotype with a count of one. The chain joins TRBV27 to TRBJ2-7; possibly TRBD1 or TRBD2 for D (5 bases each). Germline V gene data show CDR1 as MNHEY and CDR2 as SMNVEV (reference sequence). The length of the CDR3 is 12 residues. Trimming cost V 6 bases and J 2 bases, with 8 bases left between them. CDR3 bases: TGTGCCAGCAGGGGGGACGCCTACGAGCAGTACTTC. It codes for CASRGDAYEQYF.

This sequence joins TRBV25-1 and TRBJ1-6; D not certain. V gave up 5 bases and J gave up 13 bases, with 18 bases separating them. Germline V CDR1 and CDR2: MGHDK, SYGVNS. The CDR3 spans 14 residues. CDR3 sequence reads: CASSLLGTGRPLHF. CDR3 DNA sequence: TGTGCCAGCAGTTTATTGGGTACGGGCAGGCCCCTCCACTTT.

The V gene is TRBV18, the J gene TRBJ2-4; TRBD1 matches 7 bases. There are 15 residues in the CDR3. In germline, CDR1 is KGHSH, CDR2 LQKENI. The junction had 1 base not matched to a gene; V was cut back by 1 base and J by 1 base. CDR3: CASSPRDSAKNIQYF. As DNA, the CDR3 is TGTGCCAGCTCACCACGGGACAGTGCCAAAAACATTCAGTACTTC.

The V gene is TRBV7-9, the J gene TRBJ1-2; no reliable D call. The CDR3 contains 15 residues. The germline V gene has CDR1 SEHNR and CDR2 FQNEAQ (reference sequence). V lost 0 bases to trimming and J lost 8 bases, with 16 bases between them. The CDR3 sequence: CASSLALTPPEGYTF. The CDR3 DNA follows: TGTGCCAGCAGCTTAGCTTTGACCCCTCCTGAAGGCTACACCTTC.

This clonotype occurred a few times. This chain links TRBV4-1 with TRBJ2-3, with 16 bases aligning to TRBD2. V dropped 1 base and J dropped 5; count of bases not matched to a gene: 3. Germline V gene sequence: CDR1 MGHRA, CDR2 YSYEKL. The CDR3 extends over 17 amino acids. The DNA of the CDR3 is TGCGCCAGCAGCCAAGGGGGACTAGCGGGGGGGCAAGATACGCAGTATTTT. Encoded protein: CASSQGGLAGGQDTQYF.

This clonotype was detected a few times. The chain combines TRBV28 with TRBJ2-3; 8 positions match TRBD2. Germline assignment: CDR1 MDHEN and CDR2 SYDVKM. This CDR3 region has 16 residues. Trimming cost V 3 bases and J 1 base; bases outside gene matches: 6. CDR3: CASSFPPAGGTDTQYF. The CDR3 coding sequence is TGTGCCAGCAGTTTCCCCCCAGCGGGAGGCACAGATACGCAGTATTTT.

This clonotype showed up just a few times. This chain uses TRBV6-1 with TRBJ2-7, with D perhaps matching TRBD2 (7 bases). Deletions cut 8 bases from V and 3 bases from J, with 14 bases between. Germline V gene data show CDR1 as MNHNS and CDR2 as SASEGT. This CDR3 is built from 13 residues. The CDR3 is CASLQGLYYEQYF. The DNA for the CDR3 is TGTGCCAGCTTACAGGGACTATACTACGAGCAGTACTTC.

The chain recombines TRBV6-2 or TRBV6-3 with TRBJ2-2; 7 positions agree with TRBD1. The germline V gene has CDR1 MNHEY and CDR2 SVGEGT. The CDR3 consists of 14 residues. J was trimmed by 5 bases and V by 5 bases; bases with no gene match: 5. The CDR3, as DNA: TGTGCCAGCAGTCGGGACAGCCAAACCGGGGAGCTGTTTTTT. Protein: CASSRDSQTGELFF.

This clonotype was counted between two and nine times. The rearrangement joins TRBV10-3 to TRBJ1-1; D gene unclear. Germline CDR1 reads ENHRY; CDR2 reads SYGVKD. V gave up 3 bases and J gave up 5 bases, with 4 bases separating them. This CDR3 has 11 amino acids. For the CDR3, the DNA is TGTGCCATCAGTGACCGGACTGAAGCTTTCTTT. This encodes CAISDRTEAFF.

This clonotype has a handful of counts. The chain links TRBV7-2 to TRBJ2-1, with 7 bases identical to TRBD1. The CDR3 has 18 amino acids. Losses at the gene ends were 2 bases for V and 0 bases for J; bases not matched to a gene: 10. The germline V gene has CDR1 SGHTA and CDR2 FQGNSA. The DNA for the CDR3 is TGTGCCAGCAGCTTATCAGGGGGAGTAATAAGCTCCTACAATGAGCAGTTCTTC. This sequence encodes CASSLSGGVISSYNEQFF.

The V call is TRBV7-2, the J call TRBJ2-1; no definite D call. CDR1 is SGHTA and CDR2 is FQGNSA in the germline V gene. The CDR3 runs to 12 residues. The V gene lost 3 bases and the J gene lost 9 bases, with 9 bases spanning the gap. CDR3 loop: CASSFLGSEQFF. CDR3 in DNA: TGTGCCAGCAGCTTCCTAGGTAGTGAGCAGTTCTTC. The full variable domain, rest sourced from reference TRBV7-2 and TRBJ2-1, is GAGVSQSPSNKVTEKGKDVELRCDPISGHTALYWYRQSLGQGLEFLIYFQGNSAPDKSGLPSDRFSAERTGGSVSTLTIQRTQQEDSAVYLCASSFLGSEQFFGPGTRLTVL.

The rearrangement joins TRBV4-3 to TRBJ2-1; D not certain. The CDR3 runs 13 residues. Germline V CDR1 and CDR2: LGHNA, YSLEER. The V end lost 0 bases, the J end lost 10 bases, and 10 bases lay between the germline ends. The CDR3 bases are TGCGCCAGCAGCCAAGACCCCGCTCCCGAGCAGTTCTTC. It translates to CASSQDPAPEQFF.

This clonotype showed up just a few times. The chain carries TRBV27 and TRBJ2-3, with 10 bases aligning to TRBD1. CDR3 length: 16 residues. The germline CDR1 and CDR2 sequences are MNHEY and SMNVEV (reference sequence). V shed 6 bases and J 5 bases; nucleotides not matched to a gene: 11. Here the CDR3 DNA reads TGTGCCAGCAGAAGAGGAGACAGGGGGCGTATAGATACGCAGTATTTT. Protein product: CASRRGDRGRIDTQYF.